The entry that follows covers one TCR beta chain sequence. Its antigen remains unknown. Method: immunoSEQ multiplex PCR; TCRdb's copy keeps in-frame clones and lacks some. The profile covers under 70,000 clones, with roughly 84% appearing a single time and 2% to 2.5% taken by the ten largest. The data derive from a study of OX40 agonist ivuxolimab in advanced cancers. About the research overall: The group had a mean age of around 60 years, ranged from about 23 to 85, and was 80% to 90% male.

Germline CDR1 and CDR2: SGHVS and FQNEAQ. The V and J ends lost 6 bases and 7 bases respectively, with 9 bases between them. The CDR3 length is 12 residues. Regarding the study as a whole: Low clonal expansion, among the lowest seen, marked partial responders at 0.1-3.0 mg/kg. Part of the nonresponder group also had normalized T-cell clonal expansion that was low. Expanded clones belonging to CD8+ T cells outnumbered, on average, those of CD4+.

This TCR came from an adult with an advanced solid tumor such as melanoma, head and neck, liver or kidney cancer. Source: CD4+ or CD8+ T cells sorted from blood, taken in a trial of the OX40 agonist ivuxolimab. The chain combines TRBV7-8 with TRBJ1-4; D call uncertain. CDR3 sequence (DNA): TGTGCCAGCAGAAAGACACCTGAAAAACTGTTTTTT. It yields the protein CASRKTPEKLFF.